This T cell receptor (beta chain) comes out of a study of CD8+CD57+ T cells in acquired aplastic anemia. In the study overall: The average for DNA from sorted CD4+ and CD8+ cells was around 3.4 ug. Study-wide findings and caveats: Patients and controls were found to share about 31 CD8+ CDR3 sequences.

Germline V lookup: CDR1 MNHEY, CDR2 SMNVEV (reference sequence). CDR3 length: 18 residues. V lost 6 bases and J lost 3; bases outside the gene matches: 15. CDR3 and TCR beta VDJ profiling relied on a genomic DNA template. TCRdb reprocessed the reads with MiXCR, giving one entry per CDR3 protein. Of about 110,000 distinct CDR3 sequences in the sample, roughly 50% were seen once. As regards this clonotype: Antigen: not known.

The sample comprised sorted CD4+, CD8+, or CD8+CD57+ T cells (not recorded which) from PBMCs. This clonotype originated in a human donor in good health, serving as a control. This chain connects TRBV27 to TRBJ2-7, with 12 bases identical to TRBD2. This CDR3 reads CASRTLLAGGPGGYEQYF. DNA for the CDR3: TGTGCCAGCAGGACGCTACTAGCGGGGGGACCCGGAGGCTACGAGCAGTACTTC.